Listed below are T cell receptor beta chains from one sample, sequenced in a study of T cells in Graves' hyperthyroidism and ophthalmopathy. Using its own MiXCR run on the multiplex PCR reads, TCRdb lists one record per CDR3 protein. This table has approximately 210,000 distinct CDR3 sequences, 17% appearing once. Material: blood. Source of these receptors: a man aged 50 or older with Graves' hyperthyroidism. The CDR3 runs from the conserved cysteine through the conserved F or W. The D gene is left open where the match is weak. Clone size is given for some rows only: seen once, a few or many times, or a class if the clone is expanded.

>TRBJ2-1|.|TRBV20-1|.
CSARDQGHEQFF
TGCAGTGCTAGAGATCAAGGGCATGAGCAGTTCTTC
>TRBJ1-1|.|TRBV5-4|.
CASRPGTANTEAFF
TGTGCCAGCAGACCCGGGACGGCGAACACTGAAGCTTTCTTT
>TRBJ1-2|.|TRBV6-1|many
CASSYLDGNYGYTF
TGTGCCAGCAGTTACCTTGACGGAAACTATGGCTACACCTTC
>TRBJ2-7|.|TRBV5-1|many
CASSLALGGYEQYF
TGCGCCAGCAGCTTGGCCTTAGGAGGCTACGAGCAGTACTTC
>TRBJ1-1|.|TRBV28|many
CASSEVGFEAFF
TGTGCCAGCAGTGAAGTAGGATTTGAAGCTTTCTTT
>TRBJ1-5|TRBD1|TRBV28|many
CASSLSGGINQPQHF
TGTGCCAGCAGTTTGTCAGGGGGTATCAATCAGCCCCAGCATTTT
>TRBJ1-2|TRBD1|TRBV5-5|.
CASSPQGIYGCTF
TGTGCCAGCAGCCCACAGGGGATCTATGGCTGCACCTTC
>TRBJ2-7|.|TRBV11-2|many
CASSLMREEQYF
TGTGCCAGCAGCTTAATGAGGGAAGAGCAGTACTTC
>TRBJ2-1|.|TRBV27|many
CASRRGGVNNEQFF
TGTGCCAGCAGGAGGGGGGGAGTCAACAATGAGCAGTTCTTC
>TRBJ2-2|.|TRBV5-8|.
CASSRGSGGELFF
TGTGCCAGCAGTCGCGGGTCGGGCGGGGAGCTGTTTTTT
>TRBJ2-1|TRBD2|TRBV11-3|.
CASSGGAGGPANEQFF
TGTGCCAGCAGCGGGGGAGCGGGGGGGCCGGCCAATGAGCAGTTCTTC
>TRBJ1-2|.|TRBV30|many
CAWKRGPGDYGYTF
TGTGCCTGGAAGAGGGGACCGGGGGACTATGGCTACACCTTC
>TRBJ2-5|.|TRBV5-6|.
CASSFGLWETQYF
TGTGCCAGCAGCTTTGGGCTTTGGGAGACCCAGTACTTC
>TRBJ1-6|.|TRBV7-2|few
CASSLAPGSGNSPLHF
TGTGCCAGCAGCTTAGCGCCGGGGTCGGGGAATTCACCCCTCCACTTT
>TRBJ2-2|.|TRBV19|.
CASSIGGRKAGELFF
TGTGCCAGTAGTATAGGGGGGAGGAAGGCCGGGGAGCTGTTTTTT
>TRBJ1-4|.|TRBV5-1|few
CASSLNTNEKLFF
TGCGCCAGCAGCTTGAACACTAATGAAAAACTGTTTTTT
>TRBJ2-3|TRBD2|TRBV28|.
CASMREEGQIMGDTQYF
TGTGCCAGCATGCGGGAGGAAGGTCAGATCATGGGAGATACGCAGTATTTT
>TRBJ2-3|TRBD2|TRBV12-3/TRBV12-4|many
CASTGLAGFADTQYF
TGTGCCAGCACCGGACTAGCGGGATTTGCAGATACGCAGTATTTT
>TRBJ2-1|TRBD2|TRBV5-1|many
CASSTLATYNEQFF
TGCGCCAGCAGCACACTAGCGACCTACAATGAGCAGTTCTTC
>TRBJ1-5|.|TRBV12-3/TRBV12-4|few
CASNYGINQPQHF
TGTGCCAGCAACTACGGAATCAATCAGCCCCAGCATTTT
>TRBJ2-3|TRBD2|TRBV29-1|.
CSVNEGGSGRLTDTQYF
TGCAGCGTTAATGAAGGTGGTAGCGGGAGACTCACAGATACGCAGTATTTT
>TRBJ2-7|TRBD1|TRBV7-9|many
CASSLAQGGTYEQYF
TGTGCCAGCAGCTTAGCACAGGGGGGAACCTACGAGCAGTACTTC
>TRBJ2-6|.|TRBV28|.
CASSLGPLRGSGANVLTF
TGTGCCAGCAGTTTAGGCCCCCTCCGAGGCTCTGGGGCCAACGTCCTGACTTTC
>TRBJ2-7|.|TRBV6-1|many
CASSYRTYEQYF
TGTGCCAGCAGTTATAGGACCTACGAGCAGTACTTC
>TRBJ2-3|.|TRBV5-1|.
CASCTGEVTDTQYF
TGCGCCAGCTGTACGGGAGAGGTCACAGATACGCAGTATTTT
>TRBJ1-4|TRBD1|TRBV12-3/TRBV12-4|many
CASSPRDRENEKLFF
TGTGCCAGCAGTCCCAGGGACAGGGAAAACGAAAAACTGTTTTTT
>TRBJ2-1|TRBD2|TRBV7-9|.
CASSMGLVVGLFF
TGTGCCAGCAGCATGGGACTAGTTGTGGGTCTGTTCTTC
>TRBJ1-4|.|TRBV2|many
CASSQQGLFEKLFF
TGTGCCAGCAGTCAACAGGGTTTATTTGAAAAACTGTTTTTT
>TRBJ2-7|TRBD1|TRBV12-3/TRBV12-4|many
CASSPPGQFSYEQYF
TGTGCCAGCAGTCCGCCGGGACAGTTCTCCTACGAGCAGTACTTC
>TRBJ2-7|TRBD1|TRBV7-2|many
CASSLGQGAYEQYF
TGTGCCAGCAGCTTAGGTCAGGGGGCTTACGAGCAGTACTTC
>TRBJ2-7|.|TRBV12-3/TRBV12-4|.
CASSLRTDTYEQYF
TGTGCCAGCAGTCTGAGGACAGATACCTACGAGCAGTACTTC
>TRBJ1-6|.|TRBV30|.
CAWSEWEKWGNSPLHF
TGTGCCTGGAGTGAGTGGGAAAAATGGGGTAATTCACCCCTCCACTTT
>TRBJ1-1|.|TRBV4-1|few
CASSQEYGAAEAFF
TGCGCCAGCAGCCAAGAATACGGCGCAGCTGAAGCTTTCTTT
>TRBJ2-1|.|TRBV28|many
CASSPIFYGRLYNEQFF
TGTGCCAGCAGTCCTATATTTTACGGGCGACTTTACAATGAGCAGTTCTTC
>TRBJ2-7|TRBD1|TRBV10-3|.
CAISAAGTGRDEQYF
TGTGCCATCAGTGCAGCGGGGACAGGGCGTGACGAGCAGTACTTC
>TRBJ2-7|TRBD2|TRBV30|few
CAWSVFRSSGLPYEQYF
TGTGCCTGGAGTGTTTTTCGGTCTAGCGGCCTCCCCTACGAGCAGTACTTC
>TRBJ1-2|.|TRBV29-1|few
CSVVEGYGYTF
TGCAGCGTTGTCGAAGGGTATGGCTACACCTTC
>TRBJ2-5|.|TRBV12-3/TRBV12-4|few
CASSLNGETQYF
TGTGCCAGCAGCCTAAATGGAGAGACCCAGTACTTC
>TRBJ2-2|.|TRBV5-1|many
CASSLDRIEAGELFF
TGCGCCAGCAGTCTAGACCGGATCGAAGCCGGGGAGCTGTTTTTT
>TRBJ2-1|.|TRBV7-2|.
CAGSLWEAYNEQFF
TGTGCCGGCAGCTTGTGGGAGGCCTACAATGAGCAGTTCTTC
>TRBJ2-7|TRBD1|TRBV5-1|many
CASRLTGTHEQYF
TGCGCCAGCAGACTGACAGGGACCCACGAGCAGTACTTC
>TRBJ2-7|.|TRBV3-1|many
CASSPRPPGLGYEQYF
TGTGCCAGCAGCCCCAGGCCCCCCGGACTGGGATACGAGCAGTACTTC
>TRBJ1-5|.|TRBV5-1|.
CASGPGDGVSQPQHF
TGCGCCAGCGGCCCCGGGGACGGTGTAAGCCAGCCCCAGCATTTT
>TRBJ2-6|.|TRBV28|.
CASSQGGGAGANVLTF
TGTGCCAGCAGCCAGGGGGGGGGGGCTGGGGCCAACGTCCTGACTTTC
>TRBJ2-4|TRBD1|TRBV11-2|.
CASSMGQGYIQCF
TGTGCCAGCAGCATGGGACAGGGTTACATTCAGTGCTTC
>TRBJ1-1|.|TRBV27|few
CASSSAGFEAFF
TGTGCCAGCAGTTCCGCAGGATTTGAAGCTTTCTTT
>TRBJ1-3|.|TRBV4-1|.
CASSQDFGSLSGNTIYF
TGCGCCAGCAGCCAAGATTTCGGCAGTCTCTCTGGAAACACCATATATTTT
>TRBJ2-2|.|TRBV18|many
CASSSRQPNTGELFF
TGTGCCAGCTCATCCCGACAGCCGAACACCGGGGAGCTGTTTTTT
>TRBJ1-2|TRBD1|TRBV18|many
CASSPSSDRGLYGYTF
TGTGCCAGCTCACCGTCCTCCGACAGGGGCCTCTATGGCTACACCTTC
>TRBJ1-1|.|TRBV5-5|.
CASSVDSNTEAFF
TGTGCCAGCAGCGTAGATTCGAACACTGAAGCTTTCTTT